Given below is one T cell receptor (beta chain) in context. What antigen it recognizes has not been identified. Base qualities are missing; no much larger clone stands one base away. Enrolling through a virtual design, the prospective study's participants ranged in age from roughly 18 to 89 years and lived across around 25 United States geographic areas. To assign participants to cohorts, the prospective study relied on clinical history that participants themselves reported in a screening survey and a study questionnaire. For ImmuneRACE Cohort 3, a participant was defined as recovered based on two consecutive negative NP/OP PCR tests, clearance by a healthcare professional, or resolution of symptoms. In the prospective study, whole blood, serum and a nasopharyngeal or oropharyngeal swab were collected from each participant by mobile phlebotomists. Additional blood draws and questionnaires over an approximately 2-month period could optionally be provided by prospective study participants. Before DNA extraction, prospective study blood samples were shipped either frozen or at room temperature.

The immunoSEQ Assay, a bias-controlled multiplex PCR, was used to amplify TCRbeta CDR3 regions from genomic DNA. For the original study's pipeline: The number of nucleated cells in each sample was estimated from the amplification of reference gene primers within the assay. To quantify the absolute abundance of each unique TCRbeta CDR3 rearrangement, sequence reads were collapsed and filtered. Productive Simpson clonality was computed per sample as the square root of Simpson's diversity index over productive rearrangements. In its TCRdb copy, this immuneACCESS table keeps in-frame sequences only and misses some clones. Where compared with another copy, unresolved V genes explain less than half of these, and the others have no known cause. The V and J calls and the clone size are those of that table, but D and trimming were determined from the DNA. The sample table contains under 200,000 clones; only one count was recorded for 87% of them. 5.5% to 8.5% of the sample is in the top ten clones.

V loses 3 bases, J loses 3 bases, and the germline ends lie 9 bases apart. The CDR3 numbers 14 residues from cysteine through phenylalanine. Only the CDR3 part of the read is kept: 42 bases, read in frame from the first base. The germline V gene provides CDR1 MDHEN and CDR2 SYDVKM. This entry belongs to a study of blood T cell repertoires in COVID-19 (TCRdb year 2020). Regarding the study in general: Collaborator samples came from the United States, Italy and Spain and covered acute and convalescent phases of COVID-19. The prospective study material was composed of cDNA or gDNA derived from T cells, B-cell-depleted T cells, or PBMCs. Deeply sampled blood TCRbeta repertoires from subjects exposed to, actively infected with, or recovered from COVID-19 were included in the dataset. The repertoires were made available in a free public database intended to serve as a resource for research on the immune response to SARS-CoV-2. The samples were drawn from the first 160 participants of the ongoing ImmuneRACE study and from under 1,500 subjects provided by 6 global collaborators. Nearly every sample came with metadata listing a de-identified subject ID, COVID-19 status, age in years and sex. Where available, HLA class I and class II types were obtained from metadata supplied by the sample provider rather than from assay-based typing. The full study reports these points: The amount of clinical and demographic metadata varied by source and participant and was provided uncurated.

The chain employs TRBV28 and TRBJ1-5, with no reliable assignment of the D segment. Source material: PBMCs or T cells enriched from blood (not recorded which). This clonotype was obtained from a woman in her 50s who had recovered from COVID-19. CDR3 sequence: CASSFSGFNQPQHF. The base sequence is TGTGCCAGCAGTTTTTCGGGGTTCAATCAGCCCCAGCATTTT. Reference TRBV28 and TRBJ1-5 genes cover what lies past the CDR3, so the full variable domain is DVKVTQSSRYLVKRTGEKVFLECVQDMDHENMFWYRQDPGLGLRLIYFSYDVKMKEKGDIPEGYSVSREKKERFSLILESASTNQTSMYLCASSFSGFNQPQHFGDGTRLSIL.